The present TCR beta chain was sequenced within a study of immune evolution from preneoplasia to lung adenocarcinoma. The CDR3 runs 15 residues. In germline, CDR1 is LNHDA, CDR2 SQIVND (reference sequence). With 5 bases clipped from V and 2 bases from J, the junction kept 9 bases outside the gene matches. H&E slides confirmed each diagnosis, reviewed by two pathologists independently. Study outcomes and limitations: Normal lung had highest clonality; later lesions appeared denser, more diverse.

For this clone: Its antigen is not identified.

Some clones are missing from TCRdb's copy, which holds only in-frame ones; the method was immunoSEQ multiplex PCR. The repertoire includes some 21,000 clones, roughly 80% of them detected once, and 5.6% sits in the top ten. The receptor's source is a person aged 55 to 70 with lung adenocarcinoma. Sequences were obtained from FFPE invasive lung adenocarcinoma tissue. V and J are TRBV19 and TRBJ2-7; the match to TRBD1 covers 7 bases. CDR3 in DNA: TGTGCCAGTAGTCGGACCCGGACAGGCCCCTACGAGCAGTACTTC. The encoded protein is CASSRTRTGPYEQYF.